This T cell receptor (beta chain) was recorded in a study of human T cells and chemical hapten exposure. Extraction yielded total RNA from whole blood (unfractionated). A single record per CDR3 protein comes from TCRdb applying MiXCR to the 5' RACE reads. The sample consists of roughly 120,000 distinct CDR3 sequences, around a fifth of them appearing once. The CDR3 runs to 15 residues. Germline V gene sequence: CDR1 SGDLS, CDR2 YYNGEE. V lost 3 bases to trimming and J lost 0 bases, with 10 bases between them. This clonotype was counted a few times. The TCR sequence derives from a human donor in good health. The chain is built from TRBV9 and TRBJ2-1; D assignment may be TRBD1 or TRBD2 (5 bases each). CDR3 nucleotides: TGTGCCAGCAGCGCTGGGACCAGCTCCTACAATGAGCAGTTCTTC. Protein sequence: CASSAGTSSYNEQFF. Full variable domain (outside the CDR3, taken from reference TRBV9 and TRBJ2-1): DSGVTQTPKHLITATGQRVTLRCSPRSGDLSVYWYQQSLDQGLQFLIQYYNGEERAKGNILERFSAQQFPDLHSELNLSSLELGDSALYFCASSAGTSSYNEQFFGPGTRLTVL.